The 11 T cell receptor beta chains in this list originate from one sample, sequenced in a study of blood T cell repertoires in COVID-19. Repertoires were generated with immunoSEQ multiplex PCR, while TCRdb's copy carries only in-frame clones and drops some. The sample contains under 450,000 clones, roughly 90% of which appear only once. Specimen: PBMCs or T cells enriched from blood (not recorded which). These receptors all stem from a woman aged 40 to 50 who had been exposed to COVID-19.

The chain recombines TRBV15 with TRBJ2-1, with 9 positions matching TRBD2. CDR1 and CDR2 from the germline V gene are LNHNV and YYDKDF (reference sequence). The CDR3 is 17 amino acids. J lost 8 bases, V lost 0 bases, and 11 bases had no gene match. The CDR3 nucleotides read TGTGCCACCAGCAGAGATCTAGGTAGCGGGAGTTTCTATGAGCAGTTCTTC. Protein: CATSRDLGSGSFYEQFF.

The chain has TRBV21-1 and TRBJ2-7; the table's D call, TRBD1, has no DNA check behind it. TRBV21-1 constitutes a pseudogene. The CDR3 is 14 amino acids. CDR3 in DNA: TGTGCCAGCAGCAAGACAGGGTTAGACTACGAGCAGTACTTC. It specifies CASSKTGLDYEQYF.

This rearrangement joins TRBV2 to TRBJ2-1; 7 bases agree with TRBD2. Germline V lookup: CDR1 SNHLY, CDR2 FYNNEI. The length of the CDR3 is 15 residues. V trimming: 10 bases; J trimming: 4 bases; junction bases outside the gene matches: 13. Here the CDR3 DNA reads TGTGCCAACGAGCACGGGTCTAGCGGATACAATGAGCAGTTCTTC. Translation gives CANEHGSSGYNEQFF. Full variable domain (rest looked up from reference TRBV2 and TRBJ2-1): EPEVTQTPSHQVTQMGQEVILRCVPISNHLYFYWYRQILGQKVEFLVSFYNNEISEKSEIFDDQFSVERPDGSNFTLKIRSTKLEDSAMYFCANEHGSSGYNEQFFGPGTRLTVL.

DNA for the CDR3: TGTGCCAGCCGACAGCCCAGCTCCTACGAGCAGTACTTC. Its protein is CASRQPSSYEQYF. The chain joins TRBV2 to TRBJ2-7, with D perhaps matching TRBD1 (5 bases). The length of the CDR3 is 13 residues. The germline gives CDR1 SNHLY, CDR2 FYNNEI. The germline V and J ends were trimmed by 8 bases and 0 bases, with 11 bases remaining between them.

This rearrangement joins TRBV9 to TRBJ1-1; tentative D call: TRBD1 (6 bases). V lost 4 bases to trimming and J lost 3 bases, with 16 bases between them. The CDR3 covers 15 residues. Germline loops: CDR1 SGDLS, CDR2 YYNGEE. Here the CDR3 DNA reads TGTGCCAGCAGCCAGGGGCAGTTAGCATACACTGAAGCTTTCTTT. It translates to CASSQGQLAYTEAFF.

A single count supports this clone. CDR3: CASSLAVARANNEQFF. The CDR3, as DNA: TGTGCCAGCAGCTTAGCGGTAGCGCGGGCCAACAATGAGCAGTTCTTC. The chain recombines TRBV7-2 with TRBJ2-1; possibly TRBD2 for D (5 bases). The V end was cut by 0 bases, the J end by 5 bases, with 14 bases between. The CDR3 length is 16 residues. Germline V gene sequence: CDR1 SGHTA, CDR2 FQGNSA.

The rearrangement joins TRBV12-1 to TRBJ1-4; the D segment call TRBD1 is taken from the table without a DNA check. TRBV12-1 is an annotated pseudogene. The CDR3 has 17 residues. CDR3 in amino acids: CASGTHRDSTTNEKLFF. CDR3 in DNA: TGTGCCAGCGGCACCCACCGGGACAGCACAACTAATGAAAAACTGTTTTTT.

The chain joins TRBV6-2 or TRBV6-3 to TRBJ2-1; 7 bases map to TRBD2. From germline, CDR1 is MNHEY and CDR2 SVGEGT. Germline trimming cut 5 bases from V and 5 bases from J; bases unmatched to any gene: 6. The CDR3 has 14 residues. CDR3 sequence: CASSLQGTNNEQFF. As DNA, the CDR3 is TGTGCCAGCAGTCTTCAAGGGACTAACAATGAGCAGTTCTTC.

This sequence joins TRBV29-1 and TRBJ1-2; 7 positions match TRBD1. V was clipped by 7 bases and J by 1 base; unmatched bases: 12. Germline CDR1 reads SQVTM; CDR2 reads ANQGSEA. The CDR3 contains 15 residues. The CDR3 loop is CSAGPGQKNNYGYTF. The CDR3 DNA follows: TGCAGCGCTGGGCCGGGACAGAAGAATAACTATGGCTACACCTTC.

The chain combines TRBV7-9 with TRBJ1-5, with D possibly matching TRBD1 (5 bases). The CDR3 contains 14 residues. Germline CDR1 and CDR2: SEHNR and FQNEAQ (reference sequence). Trimming removed 3 bases at V and 5 bases at J, with 11 bases between. The CDR3 is CASSFGGADQPQHF. The DNA for the CDR3 is TGTGCCAGCAGCTTTGGTGGGGCTGATCAGCCCCAGCATTTT.

This sequence joins TRBV30 and TRBJ2-1, with 10 nucleotides matching TRBD2. Germline values: CDR1 GTSNPN, CDR2 SVGIG (reference sequence). Trimming at V came to 3 bases and at J to 7 bases, leaving 9 bases not matched to a gene. CDR3 length equals 15 residues. The CDR3 DNA sequence: TGTGCCTGGAGCATAGCGGGGGGACGGGGAAATGAGCAGTTCTTC. Translated: CAWSIAGGRGNEQFF.